This T cell receptor beta chain derives from a study of long-term antiretroviral therapy in people with HIV. Study-level information: About a decade before 2015, the earliest samples were taken when ART was typically delayed. Study-wide results and caveats: Within the repertoire, clones expanded before ART were dominant at all time points. Controls exceeded HIV repertoires in CDR3 length range.

Two or more post-ART PBMC samples, plus at least one pre-ART sample, were available for each donor. Concerning this clone itself: Antigen unknown.

Sequencing relied on immunoSEQ assay v3.0, run at survey level. Assay used: immunoSEQ multiplex PCR; TCRdb lists only in-frame clones, some missing. Found here are roughly 14,000 clones, 70% to 85% of them singletons; the top ten hold around 7.9%. Looked up from germline, CDR1 is SGHAT and CDR2 is FQNNGV. The length of the CDR3 is 13 residues. V gave up 5 bases and J gave up 1 base, with 8 bases separating them. The chain carries TRBV11-2 and TRBJ2-5; D gene uncertain. The clonotype originates from a man aged 25-40 years with HIV. The sequenced sample was unsorted PBMCs, obtained 0.4 years after starting antiretroviral therapy. CDR3 protein: CASSPPLQETQYF. Written as DNA, the CDR3 is TGTGCCAGCAGCCCCCCGCTCCAAGAGACCCAGTACTTC. The whole variable domain, filled in from reference TRBV11-2 and TRBJ2-5, reads EAGVAQSPRYKIIEKRQSVAFWCNPISGHATLYWYQQILGQGPKLLIQFQNNGVVDDSQLPKDRFSAERLKGVDSTLKIQPAKLEDSAVYLCASSPPLQETQYFGPGTRLLVL.